The 17 T cell receptor beta chains presented below share a single source sample, sequenced in a study of T cell responses to AZD1222 COVID-19 vaccine. Sequencing was performed with immunoSEQ multiplex PCR; in TCRdb, only in-frame clones are kept and a portion is missing. The sample shows more than 90,000 clones, about 86% of them seen only once. The sequences come from peripheral blood, collected on day 0 of AZD1222 vaccination. The receptors come from an adult in good health.

The CDR3 here is CASKEGPSNEKLFF. CDR3 DNA: TGCGCCAGCAAGGAGGGACCGTCTAATGAAAAACTGTTTTTT. V gene TRBV5-1 combines with J gene TRBJ1-4; a weak D match, TRBD1 (5 bases). The CDR3 is 14 residues long. Trimming removed 6 bases at V and 3 bases at J, with 12 bases between. Germline CDR1 and CDR2: SGHRS and YFSETQ.

The chain employs TRBV28 and TRBJ2-1; D could derive from TRBD1 or TRBD2 (5 bases each). CDR3 size: 16 residues. In germline, CDR1 is MDHEN, CDR2 SYDVKM. V was shortened by 5 bases and J by 0 bases, with 14 bases between the two germline ends. The CDR3 nucleotides are TGTGCCAGCAGTGTCCGGGACGCCGCCTCCTACAATGAGCAGTTCTTC. Encoded protein: CASSVRDAASYNEQFF.

The J gene is TRBJ1-5, the V gene TRBV6-1, with a possible D match to TRBD1 (5 bases). CDR3 length equals 15 residues. Germline V lookup: CDR1 MNHNS, CDR2 SASEGT. Between the trimmed V and J ends, which lost 0 bases and 1 base, there was a span of 7 bases. The CDR3 DNA is TGTGCCAGCAGTGAAGCCGCAGGGAGCAATCAGCCCCAGCATTTT. Translation gives CASSEAAGSNQPQHF.

The genes are TRBV4-3 and TRBJ2-3; D is unresolved. The V gene's germline CDR1 is LGHNA and CDR2 YSLEER. Between the trimmed V and J ends, which lost 3 bases and 4 bases, there was a span of 17 bases. CDR3 length: 16 amino acids. The CDR3 DNA follows: TGCGCCAGCAGCCAGTACCCGTTATCAGAAGCAGATACGCAGTATTTT. Amino acids: CASSQYPLSEADTQYF.

The genes are TRBV28 and TRBJ2-1, with 13 bases lining up with TRBD2. The CDR3 loop spans 16 amino acids. Per the germline V gene, CDR1 is MDHEN and CDR2 is SYDVKM. J gave up 4 bases and V 9 bases, and 9 bases lay outside the gene matches. CDR3 loop: CASKGPGLAGYNEQFF. CDR3 nucleotide sequence: TGTGCCAGTAAAGGGCCGGGACTAGCGGGATACAATGAGCAGTTCTTC.

As to this clone: At the DNA level, this CDR3 is encoded by other sequences in the same sample as well. The chain joins TRBV5-1 to TRBJ1-1, with no clear D. The CDR3 consists of 14 residues. The V end lost 1 base, the J end lost 1 base, and 8 bases lay between the germline ends. CDR1 is SGHRS, CDR2 YFSETQ, per germline. The CDR3 DNA reads TGCGCCAGCAGCTTGACAGCCAGGAACACTGAAGCTTTCTTT. Residues: CASSLTARNTEAFF.

The chain carries TRBV28 and TRBJ1-5; D gene ambiguous. The germline CDR1 and CDR2 sequences are MDHEN and SYDVKM. The CDR3 is 14 residues long. V lost 6 bases and J 2 bases, leaving 11 bases between the germline ends. Here the CDR3 DNA reads TGTGCCAGCAGCCCCAAGGTGGGCAATCAGCCCCAGCATTTT. It encodes CASSPKVGNQPQHF.

The rearrangement uses TRBV7-2 and TRBJ1-6; D remains unclear. Between the trimmed V and J ends, which lost 4 bases and 0 bases, there was a span of 10 bases. This CDR3 is 16 amino acids long. Per the germline V gene, CDR1 is SGHTA and CDR2 is FQGNSA. CDR3 coding DNA: TGTGCCAGCAGCTGGGTCCTGAGCTCCTATAATTCACCCCTCCACTTT. It encodes CASSWVLSSYNSPLHF.

This clone has a single count. This chain connects TRBV13 to TRBJ2-7; a weak D match, TRBD1 (6 bases). The V and J ends lost 5 bases and 3 bases respectively, with 11 bases between them. In germline, CDR1 is PRHDT, CDR2 FYEKMQ (reference sequence). The CDR3 runs to 13 residues. The CDR3: CASSIRQDYEQYF. The CDR3 bases are TGTGCCAGCAGCATAAGACAGGACTACGAGCAGTACTTC. Combining the CDR3 with reference TRBV13 and TRBJ2-7 gives the whole variable domain AAGVIQSPRHLIKEKRETATLKCYPIPRHDTVYWYQQGPGQDPQFLISFYEKMQSDKGSIPDRFSAQQFSDYHSELNMSSLELGDSALYFCASSIRQDYEQYFGPGTRLTVT.

This clone appeared a few times. This chain uses TRBV6-6 with TRBJ2-7; D is unresolved. CDR3 length equals 15 residues. Germline V gene sequence: CDR1 MNHNY, CDR2 SVGAGI (reference sequence). V lost 0 bases and J 5 bases, leaving 14 bases between the germline ends. The CDR3: CASSYSHPTYDEQYF. The CDR3 DNA is TGTGCCAGCAGTTACTCGCACCCCACATACGACGAGCAGTACTTC.

The V call is TRBV10-3, the J call TRBJ1-2, with D possibly TRBD1 on 5 matching bases. From germline, CDR1 is ENHRY and CDR2 SYGVKD. The CDR3 is 13 residues long. V was cut by 7 bases and J by 4 bases, with 13 bases left in between. The CDR3 reads CAINSGQTYGYTF. CDR3 in DNA: TGTGCCATCAATTCCGGACAAACCTATGGCTACACCTTC.

The rearrangement joins TRBV28 to TRBJ2-3; 9 bases align to TRBD1. The CDR3 sequence is 14 residues long. Per germline, CDR1 MDHEN and CDR2 SYDVKM. V was clipped by 4 bases and J by 3 bases; unmatched bases: 2. The CDR3 nucleotides read TGTGCCAGCAGTTATGACAGGGGGACAGATACGCAGTATTTT. Translation gives CASSYDRGTDTQYF.

This chain connects TRBV6-2 or TRBV6-3 to TRBJ2-5; 13 bases align to TRBD2. Per the germline V gene, CDR1 is MNHEY and CDR2 is SVGEGT. Unmatched junction bases numbered 14, after V lost 5 bases and J lost 5 bases. The CDR3 extends over 18 amino acids. CDR3 residues: CASSILPQGLAGRETQYF. Written as DNA, the CDR3 is TGTGCCAGCAGTATCCTACCCCAGGGACTAGCGGGAAGGGAGACCCAGTACTTC.

V and J are TRBV29-1 and TRBJ1-1; maybe TRBD1 (6 bases). V was cut by 6 bases and J by 1 base, with 6 bases left in between. CDR3 size: 11 residues. Looked up from germline, CDR1 is SQVTM and CDR2 is ANQGSEA. The CDR3 region is CSVGANTEAFF. Here the CDR3 DNA reads TGCAGCGTGGGGGCGAACACTGAAGCTTTCTTT.

This chain joins TRBV6-5 and TRBJ1-1; the D gene is possibly TRBD1 (6 bases). This CDR3 has 14 amino acids. Germline V gene sequence: CDR1 MNHEY, CDR2 SVGAGI. Deletions cut 6 bases from V and 6 bases from J, with 17 bases between. The CDR3 DNA sequence: TGTGCCAGCAGCCCCCCAGGGACAAAGGCTGAAGCTTTCTTT. It translates to CASSPPGTKAEAFF.

The genes are TRBV7-2 and TRBJ2-7; tentative D call: TRBD2 (5 bases). V was cut by 1 base and J by 2 bases, with 15 bases left in between. Germline lookup yields CDR1 SGHTA and CDR2 FQGNSA. The CDR3 covers 16 residues. This chain's CDR3 is CASSLGYGMNPYEQYF. The CDR3 DNA sequence: TGTGCCAGCAGCTTAGGATACGGGATGAATCCCTACGAGCAGTACTTC. Looking up the rest from reference TRBV7-2 and TRBJ2-7 gives the full variable domain: GAGVSQSPSNKVTEKGKDVELRCDPISGHTALYWYRQSLGQGLEFLIYFQGNSAPDKSGLPSDRFSAERTGGSVSTLTIQRTQQEDSAVYLCASSLGYGMNPYEQYFGPGTRLTVT.

This clone was counted between two and nine times. The chain joins TRBV5-4 to TRBJ1-2, with D possibly being TRBD1 (5 bases). The CDR3 spans 16 residues. Deletions cut 0 bases from V and 4 bases from J, with 16 bases between. Germline V gene sequence: CDR1 SGHNT, CDR2 YYREEE (reference sequence). CDR3 amino acids: CASSLGTPGIPYGYTF. CDR3 nucleotide sequence: TGTGCCAGCAGCTTGGGGACACCCGGGATTCCCTATGGCTACACCTTC.